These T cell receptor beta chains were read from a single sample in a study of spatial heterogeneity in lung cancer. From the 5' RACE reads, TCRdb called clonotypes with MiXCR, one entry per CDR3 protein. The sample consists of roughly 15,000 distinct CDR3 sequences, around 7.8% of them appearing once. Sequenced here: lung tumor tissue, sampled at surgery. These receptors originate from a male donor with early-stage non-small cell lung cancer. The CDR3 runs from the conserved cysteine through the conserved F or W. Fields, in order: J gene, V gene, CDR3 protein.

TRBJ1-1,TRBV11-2,CASSLERGGSAEAFF
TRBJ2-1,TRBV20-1,CSASQSSYNEQFF
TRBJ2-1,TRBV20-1,CSARAPSGSSYNEQFF
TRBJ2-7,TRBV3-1,CASSTFYEQYF
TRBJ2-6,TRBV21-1,CASTTRLSGANVLTF
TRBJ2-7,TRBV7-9,CASDGTHPYEQYF
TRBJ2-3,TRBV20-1,CSAEGLAGVPDTQYF
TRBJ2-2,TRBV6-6,CASSYSGGITGELFF
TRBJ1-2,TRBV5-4,CATTPSSNYGYTF
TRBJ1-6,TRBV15,CATSVRTGSNSPLHF
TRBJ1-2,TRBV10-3,CAISVDRRGYTF
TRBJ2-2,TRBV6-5,CAISSGLANTGELFF
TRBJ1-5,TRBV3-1,CASSQEMDQPQHF
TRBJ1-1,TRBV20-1,CSARYRGGNTEAFF
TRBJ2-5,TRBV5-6,CASSSGTYGRTQYF
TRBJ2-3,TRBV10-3,CAISGAGVTDTQYF
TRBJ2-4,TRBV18,CASSPLQGIGPIQYF
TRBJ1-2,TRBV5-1,CASSLVSGRCYGYTF
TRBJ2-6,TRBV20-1,CSAADRDGANVLTF
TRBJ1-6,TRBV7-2,CASSSGGGSPLHF
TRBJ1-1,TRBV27,CASSQRGSLNTEAFF
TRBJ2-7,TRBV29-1,CSVERSAGGEQYF
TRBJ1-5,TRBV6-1,CASSVDRGSNQPQHF
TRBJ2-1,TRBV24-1,CATSDLQAGGYEQFF
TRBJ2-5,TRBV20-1,CSARVRGVFGETQYF
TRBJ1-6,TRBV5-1,CASSLSAGPGSPLHF
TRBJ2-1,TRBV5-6,CASSSLGTAYQYNEQFF
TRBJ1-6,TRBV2,CASMGDRGLRLASPLHF
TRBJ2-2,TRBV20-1,CSARDRQNTGELFF
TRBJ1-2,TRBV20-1,CSANRGTGGYTF
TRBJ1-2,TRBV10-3,CAISGRGDGYGYTF
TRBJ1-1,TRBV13,CALGRDEVNTEAFF
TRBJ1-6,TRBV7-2,CASSTGFSPLHF
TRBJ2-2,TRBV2,CASRGLLNTGELFF
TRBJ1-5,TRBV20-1,CSARSPWGSEPQHF
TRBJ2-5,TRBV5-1,CASSLFVGEQETQYF
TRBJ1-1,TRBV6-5,CASSPYSLHRMNTEAFF
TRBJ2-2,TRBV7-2,CAAGTENTGELFF
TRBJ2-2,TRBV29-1,CSVPGQGNTGELFF
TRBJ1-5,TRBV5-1,CASSPGQGGQPQHF
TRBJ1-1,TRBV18,CASSPSIGNTEAFF
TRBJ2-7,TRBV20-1,CSVTLGTGSEQYF
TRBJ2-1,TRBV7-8,CASSLLVSLEDNEQFF
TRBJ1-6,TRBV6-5,CASSRGQGNSPLHF
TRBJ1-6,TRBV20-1,CSARQGGGSPLHF
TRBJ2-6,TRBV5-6,CASSLTGGKKFSGANVLTF
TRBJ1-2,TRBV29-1,CSVLGSYGYTF
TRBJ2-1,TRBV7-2,CASSSGVNEQFF
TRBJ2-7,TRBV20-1,CSASWLSYEQYF
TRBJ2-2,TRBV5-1,CASSWTSGPVNTGELFF
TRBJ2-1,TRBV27,CASSLGRDSYNEQFF